The 8 T cell receptor beta chains below all came from one sample that was sequenced in a study of identical twins (dated by TCRdb to about 2016). The library was obtained by 5' RACE. The run used an Illumina HiSeq 2000. TCRdb reprocessed the public reads (quality trimming at Q25 with fastp, clone calling with MiXCR) and kept in-frame beta chains. Records with the same CDR3 protein are collapsed into one entry carrying the most frequent genes and DNA. The sample has nearly 650,000 distinct CDR3 sequences on record, about 7% of them singletons. The ten largest clones capture approximately 1.5% of the sample. These data were also filed under a second study, of yellow fever vaccine responses in identical twins.

Material: PBMCs. The receptors were sampled from a woman aged 18-29 years in good health.

This clonotype was seen a few times. J is TRBJ1-5 and V is TRBV20-1; 7 bases fit TRBD1. V trimming: 0 bases; J trimming: 2 bases; junction bases outside the gene matches: 4. CDR1 and CDR2 (germline): DFQATT, SNEGSKA (reference sequence). This CDR3 has 15 residues. The CDR3 here is CSARDHGTGNQPQHF. As DNA, the CDR3 is TGCAGTGCTAGAGATCACGGGACAGGCAATCAGCCCCAGCATTTT.

In this sample, this clonotype turned up many times. This chain links TRBV5-1 with TRBJ2-5, with D perhaps TRBD1 (6 bases). The germline V gene has CDR1 SGHRS and CDR2 YFSETQ. The CDR3 contains 14 residues. Between the trimmed V and J ends, which lost 3 bases and 2 bases, there was a span of 11 bases. CDR3 in DNA: TGCGCCAGCAGCTCCGGGACACTGCAAGAGACCCAGTACTTC. Protein sequence: CASSSGTLQETQYF.

This clonotype was found many times. This chain links TRBV29-1 with TRBJ2-2; maybe TRBD2 (6 bases). V was cut by 7 bases and J by 0 bases, with 15 bases left in between. The CDR3 is 15 amino acids. Germline CDR1 and CDR2: SQVTM and ANQGSEA. The CDR3 sequence is CSGLSGTPNTGELFF. CDR3 DNA sequence: TGCAGCGGCTTATCCGGGACTCCGAACACCGGGGAGCTGTTTTTT.

In its sample, this clonotype was seen many times. J is TRBJ1-3 and V is TRBV2; D gene ambiguous. The CDR3 has 17 amino acids. V was clipped by 1 base and J by 0 bases, with 13 bases between them. CDR1 and CDR2 (germline): SNHLY, FYNNEI. The CDR3 bases are TGTGCCAGCAGTGAAGTAGGAGGCCCTGGCTCTGGAAACACCATATATTTT. This sequence encodes CASSEVGGPGSGNTIYF.

This clonotype was seen ten or more times. Germline is not matched at one junction end, which may reflect a read error. This chain joins TRBV11-2 and TRBJ1-2; a weak D match, TRBD1 (6 bases). Germline assignment: CDR1 SGHAT and CDR2 FQNNGV. This CDR3 has 14 residues. The CDR3 reads CASSNSGQTYSYTF. The CDR3 coding sequence is TGTGCCAGCAGCAACTCCGGACAGACCTATAGCTACACCTTC.

CDR3 sequence (DNA): TGTGCCAGCAGTTTAGCGTTGACACCCCTCCACTTT. As protein: CASSLALTPLHF. The gene calls are TRBV12-3 or TRBV12-4 and TRBJ1-6; D uncertain. The V end was cut by 0 bases, the J end by 11 bases, with 5 bases between. The CDR3 sequence is 12 residues long.

V and J are TRBV5-1 and TRBJ2-7; 8 nucleotides match TRBD2. Unmatched junction bases numbered 12, after V lost 0 bases and J lost 1 base. The length of the CDR3 is 18 residues. The germline V gene has CDR1 SGHRS and CDR2 YFSETQ. The CDR3 DNA sequence: TGCGCCAGCAGCTTGGTTCGGGGGTCGCGGGAGGAATCCTACGAGCAGTACTTC. Its protein is CASSLVRGSREESYEQYF.

This clonotype was recorded many times. The rearrangement links TRBV29-1 to TRBJ2-2, with D tentatively TRBD2 (6 bases). The CDR3 sequence is 13 residues long. V lost 5 bases and J 5 bases, leaving 12 bases between the germline ends. The germline V gene has CDR1 SQVTM and CDR2 ANQGSEA. CDR3 in amino acids: CSVSGRWTGELFF. CDR3 DNA: TGCAGCGTTTCAGGGAGGTGGACCGGGGAGCTGTTTTTT.